This paragraph reports one T cell receptor (beta chain). Its antigen is currently unknown. The data were taken from a study of T cells in Graves' hyperthyroidism and ophthalmopathy. This CDR3 is built from 13 residues. Germline-derived CDR1 and CDR2 are MNHNS and SASEGT. V trimming: 2 bases; J trimming: 5 bases; junction bases outside the gene matches: 2. The study enrolled patients aged 18 to 65 with newly diagnosed hyperthyroidism of under 2 months' duration. General study results and limits: For ophthalmopathy, model prediction preceded onset by a median roughly 5.9 months.

The investigators amplified TCR beta CDR3 regions from RNA transcripts. TCR CDR3 underwent first-round RT-PCR with the HTBI primer set. One entry per CDR3 protein results from TCRdb running MiXCR on the multiplex PCR reads. This sample has 450,000 to 650,000 distinct CDR3 sequences, with 20% found just once. The chain is built from TRBV6-1 and TRBJ1-2; 7 bases agree with TRBD1. The sequenced sample consisted of blood. The sequence was collected from a man between 18 and 35 years old with Graves' hyperthyroidism. The CDR3 DNA reads TGTGCCAGCAGTGAAACAGGGGAGTATGGCTACACCTTC. This gives the protein CASSETGEYGYTF.